The clone carrying this T cell receptor (beta chain) came up once. What it binds is not known. This entry belongs to a study of radiation and T cells in renal cell carcinoma. The study, taken as a whole, reports: Without pretreatment biopsies, baseline tumor clonotype presence was undetermined. From baseline, blood top tumor clonotypes peaked at 2 weeks post-radiation.

Using immunoSEQ multiplex PCR, the repertoire was profiled, and TCRdb retains in-frame clones only, with some absent. The sample contains approximately 170,000 clones, about 87% of which appear only once. The CDR3 is 15 residues long. Germline CDR1 SGHDT, CDR2 YYEEEE. The junction had 2 bases not matched to a gene; V was cut back by 1 base and J by 2 bases. Sample time point: blood 4 weeks post-SBRT, at nephrectomy. Treatment defined: 15 Gy SBRT to primary tumor, nephrectomy 4 weeks later. This renal cell carcinoma was of the clear cell type. This chain joins TRBV5-6 and TRBJ1-4; 7 bases line up with TRBD1. This receptor was obtained from a woman in her fifties or sixties with renal cell carcinoma. The input for sequencing was blood, taken from a patient whose treatment included radiotherapy and nephrectomy. The CDR3 loop reads CASSLQGGTNEKLFF. The CDR3 region has the DNA TGTGCCAGCAGCTTGCAAGGGGGCACTAATGAAAAACTGTTTTTT.